This T cell receptor (beta chain) came from a study of T cell changes during pregnancy in multiple sclerosis. The CDR3 length is 15 residues. Germline CDR1 MRHNA, CDR2 SNTAGT. Unmatched junction bases numbered 4, after V lost 4 bases and J lost 8 bases. Only in-frame clones appear in the TCRdb table, and some are missing; sequencing was by immunoSEQ multiplex PCR. Here the sample spans 15,000 to 17,000 clones, 83% being singletons. This TCR was recovered from a female donor in good health, enrolled as a control in a pregnancy study. The specimen was CD8+ T cells from peripheral blood mononuclear cells, collected after pregnancy. The rearrangement joins TRBV6-4 to TRBJ1-6; 11 positions match TRBD1. Here the CDR3 DNA reads TGTGCCAGCAGTGCCGGACAGGGGGCATATTCACCCCTCCACTTT. This encodes CASSAGQGAYSPLHF.